Following are 3 T cell receptor beta chains from one sample sequenced in a study of T cells after yellow fever vaccination. TCRdb used MiXCR to reprocess the 5' RACE reads, holding one entry per CDR3 protein. The table includes 150,000 or so distinct CDR3 sequences, 6.6% detected once. The source material was CD4+ T cells sorted from PBMCs, sampled 10 days after the yellow fever booster vaccination. These receptors all stem from a man aged 25-40 years who received the YFV17D yellow fever vaccine.

V gene TRBV20-1 combines with J gene TRBJ1-2; 8 bases line up with TRBD1. V lost 0 bases to trimming and J lost 3 bases; unmatched junction nucleotides: 9. There are 16 residues in the CDR3. CDR1 is DFQATT, CDR2 SNEGSKA, per germline (reference sequence). CDR3 residues: CSARDFDRGYDYGYTF. The CDR3 DNA follows: TGCAGTGCTAGAGACTTCGACAGGGGATACGACTATGGCTACACCTTC.

This clonotype was observed at least ten times. This sequence joins TRBV7-8 and TRBJ1-1; 9 nucleotides line up with TRBD1. The length of the CDR3 is 14 residues. The V and J ends lost 4 bases and 4 bases, in that order; junction bases with no gene match: 4. The germline V gene encodes CDR1 SGHVS and CDR2 FQNEAQ. This chain's CDR3 is CASSSQGASTEAFF. As DNA, the CDR3 is TGTGCCAGCAGCTCACAGGGGGCATCCACTGAAGCTTTCTTT. The variable domain in full, completed from reference TRBV7-8 and TRBJ1-1, reads GAGVSQSPRYKVAKRGQDVALRCDPISGHVSLFWYQQALGQGPEFLTYFQNEAQLDKSGLPSDRFFAERPEGSVSTLKIQRTQQEDSAVYLCASSSQGASTEAFFGQGTRLTVV.

A few counts support this clonotype. The V and J genes are TRBV4-3 and TRBJ1-2; 7 bases line up with TRBD1. V was clipped by 3 bases and J by 10 bases; unmatched bases: 8. This CDR3 is 13 amino acids long. Germline V gene sequence: CDR1 LGHNA, CDR2 YSLEER. The chain's CDR3 is CASSHGEGQLYTF. The CDR3 DNA reads as TGCGCCAGCAGCCACGGGGAGGGACAGCTCTACACCTTC.